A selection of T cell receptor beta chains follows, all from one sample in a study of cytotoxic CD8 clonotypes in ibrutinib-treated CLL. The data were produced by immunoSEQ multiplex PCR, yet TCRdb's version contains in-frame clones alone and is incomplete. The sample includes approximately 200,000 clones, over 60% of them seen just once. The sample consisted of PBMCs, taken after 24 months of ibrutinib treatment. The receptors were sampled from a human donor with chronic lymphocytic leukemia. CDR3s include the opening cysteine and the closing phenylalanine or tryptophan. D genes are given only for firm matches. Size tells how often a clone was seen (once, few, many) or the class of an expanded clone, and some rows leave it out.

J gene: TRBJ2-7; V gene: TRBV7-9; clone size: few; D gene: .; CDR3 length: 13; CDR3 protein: CASSFDSGYEQYF; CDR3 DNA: TGTGCCAGCAGCTTTGACAGCGGCTACGAGCAGTACTTC
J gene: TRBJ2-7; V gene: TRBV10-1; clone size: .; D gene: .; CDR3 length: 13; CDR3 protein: CASSVAASYEQYF; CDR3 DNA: TGCGCCAGCAGTGTTGCGGCGTCCTACGAGCAGTACTTC
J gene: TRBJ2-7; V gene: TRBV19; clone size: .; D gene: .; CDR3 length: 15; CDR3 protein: CASSKQATGYYEQYF; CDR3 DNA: TGTGCCAGTAGTAAACAGGCAACCGGGTACTACGAGCAGTACTTC
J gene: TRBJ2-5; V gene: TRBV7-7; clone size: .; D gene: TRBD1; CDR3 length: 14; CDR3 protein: CASSSEQGPGTQYF; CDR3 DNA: TGTGCCAGCAGCTCAGAACAGGGGCCAGGGACCCAGTACTTC
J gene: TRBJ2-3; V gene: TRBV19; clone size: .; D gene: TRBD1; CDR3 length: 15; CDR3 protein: CASSATRGRTDTQYF; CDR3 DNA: TGTGCCAGTAGTGCCACCAGGGGGCGGACAGATACGCAGTATTTT
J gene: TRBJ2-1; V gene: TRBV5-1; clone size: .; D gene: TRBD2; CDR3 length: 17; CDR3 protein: CASSRVSGRAYSNEQFF; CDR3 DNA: TGCGCCAGCAGTAGGGTTAGCGGGAGGGCCTATTCAAATGAGCAGTTCTTC
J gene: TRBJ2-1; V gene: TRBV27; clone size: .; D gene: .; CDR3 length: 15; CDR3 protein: CASSSLGGRDYEQFF; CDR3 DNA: TGTGCCAGCAGTTCGTTGGGGGGCCGCGACTATGAGCAGTTCTTC
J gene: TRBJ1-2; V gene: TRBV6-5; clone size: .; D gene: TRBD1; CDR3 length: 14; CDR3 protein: CASRDLQGRYGYTF; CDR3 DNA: TGTGCCAGCAGAGACCTACAGGGGCGCTATGGCTACACCTTC
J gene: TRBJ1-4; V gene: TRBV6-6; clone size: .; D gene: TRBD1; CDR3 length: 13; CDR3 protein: CASKRQGRTELFF; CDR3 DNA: TGTGCCAGCAAGAGACAGGGGAGAACGGAACTGTTTTTT
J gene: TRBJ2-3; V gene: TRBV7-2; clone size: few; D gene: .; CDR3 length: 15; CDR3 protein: CASRQGGRALDTQYF; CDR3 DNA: TGTGCCAGCAGGCAAGGGGGGAGGGCCCTAGATACGCAGTATTTT
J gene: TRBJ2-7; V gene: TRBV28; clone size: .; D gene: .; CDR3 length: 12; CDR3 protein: CASFQNSYEQYF; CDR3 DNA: TGTGCCAGCTTCCAAAACTCTTACGAGCAGTACTTC
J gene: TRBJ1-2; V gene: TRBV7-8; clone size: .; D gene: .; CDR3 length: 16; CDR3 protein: CASSLEWTFPNYGYTF; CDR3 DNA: TGTGCCAGCAGCTTAGAATGGACTTTTCCTAACTATGGCTACACCTTC
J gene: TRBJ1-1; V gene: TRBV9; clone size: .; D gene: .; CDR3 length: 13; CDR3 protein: CASSVGAYTEAFF; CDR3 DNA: TGTGCCAGCAGCGTGGGGGCGTACACTGAAGCTTTCTTT
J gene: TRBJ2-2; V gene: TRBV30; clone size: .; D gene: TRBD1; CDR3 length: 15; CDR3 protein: CACPRTGGRTGELFF; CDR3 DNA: TGTGCCTGCCCCCGGACAGGGGGTAGGACCGGGGAGCTGTTTTTT
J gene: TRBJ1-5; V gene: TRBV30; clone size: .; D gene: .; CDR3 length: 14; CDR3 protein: CAWSGGQGDQPQHF; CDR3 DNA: TGTGCCTGGAGTGGGGGGCAGGGTGATCAGCCCCAGCATTTT
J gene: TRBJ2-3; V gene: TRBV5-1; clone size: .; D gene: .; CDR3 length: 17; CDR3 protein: CASSLAGGAGNTDTQYF; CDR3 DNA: TGCGCCAGCAGCTTGGCCGGGGGCGCAGGGAACACAGATACGCAGTATTTT
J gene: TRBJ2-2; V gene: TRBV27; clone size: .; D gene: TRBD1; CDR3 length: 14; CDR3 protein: CASSLGTGVGELFF; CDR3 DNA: TGTGCCAGCAGTCTCGGGACAGGGGTCGGGGAGCTGTTTTTT
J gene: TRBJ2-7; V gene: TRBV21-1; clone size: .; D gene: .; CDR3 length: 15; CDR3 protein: CASSKVSESSYEQYF; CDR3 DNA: TGTGCCAGCAGCAAAGTTAGCGAGAGCTCCTACGAGCAGTACTTC
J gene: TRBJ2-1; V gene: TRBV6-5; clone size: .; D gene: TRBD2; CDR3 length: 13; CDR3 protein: CASTTSGYNEQFF; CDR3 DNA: TGTGCCAGCACGACTAGCGGATACAATGAGCAGTTCTTC
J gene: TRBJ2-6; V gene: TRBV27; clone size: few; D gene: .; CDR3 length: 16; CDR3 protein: CASSLSIGTGANVLTF; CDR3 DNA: TGTGCCAGCAGTTTATCGATAGGGACTGGGGCCAACGTCCTGACTTTC
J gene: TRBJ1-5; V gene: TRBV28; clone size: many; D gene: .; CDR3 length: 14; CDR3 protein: CASSSGWGGQPQHF; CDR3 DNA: TGTGCCAGCAGTTCGGGTTGGGGGGGCCAGCCCCAGCATTTT
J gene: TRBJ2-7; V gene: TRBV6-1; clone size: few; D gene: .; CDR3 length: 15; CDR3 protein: CASSEGTAVSYEQYF; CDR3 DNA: TGTGCCAGCAGTGAAGGGACAGCGGTCTCCTACGAGCAGTACTTC
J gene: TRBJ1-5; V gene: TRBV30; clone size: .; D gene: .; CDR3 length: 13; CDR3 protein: CAWSPLRGQPQHF; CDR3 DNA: TGTGCCTGGTCTCCGCTAAGGGGTCAGCCCCAGCATTTT
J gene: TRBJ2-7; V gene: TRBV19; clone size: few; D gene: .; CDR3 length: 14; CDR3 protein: CASSEWGPSYEQYF; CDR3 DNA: TGTGCCAGTAGTGAATGGGGACCCTCCTACGAGCAGTACTTC
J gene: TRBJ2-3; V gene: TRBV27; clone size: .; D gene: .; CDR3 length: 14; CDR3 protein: CASSPRGAGDTQYF; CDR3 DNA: TGTGCCAGCAGTCCGCGTGGGGCAGGTGATACGCAGTATTTT
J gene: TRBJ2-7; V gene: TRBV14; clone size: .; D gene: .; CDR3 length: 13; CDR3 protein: CASSHLGVYEQYF; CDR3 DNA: TGTGCCAGCAGCCACTTGGGCGTCTACGAGCAGTACTTC
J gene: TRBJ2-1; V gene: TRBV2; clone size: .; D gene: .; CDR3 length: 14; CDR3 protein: CASSEQGYGDEQFF; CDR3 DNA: TGTGCCAGCAGTGAACAGGGATACGGGGATGAGCAGTTCTTC
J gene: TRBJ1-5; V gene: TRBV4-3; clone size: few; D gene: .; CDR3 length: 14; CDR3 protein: CASSQLAGNQPQHF; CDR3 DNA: TGCGCCAGCAGCCAACTAGCAGGCAATCAGCCCCAGCATTTT
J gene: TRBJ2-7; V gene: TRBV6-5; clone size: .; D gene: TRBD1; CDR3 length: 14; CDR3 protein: CASSGTAQRGEQYF; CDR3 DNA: TGTGCCAGCAGCGGGACAGCTCAGAGAGGCGAGCAGTACTTC